This T cell receptor (beta chain) came from a study of Ad26.COV2.S vaccination and SARS-CoV-2 variants. Study findings and constraints: Spike-specific TCR breadth was greater after Ad26.COV2.S than placebo.

Concerning this clone: Its target is unknown.

Some clones are missing from TCRdb's copy, which holds only in-frame ones; the method was immunoSEQ multiplex PCR. The table lists 400,000 or so clones, less than 90% of them singletons. The treatment: about 20 received Ad26.COV2.S at low or high dose, single or two shots; about 5 received placebo; per-sample allocation not given. Samples came from day 63 after the first vaccine or placebo injection. CDR3 size: 14 residues. Germline assignment: CDR1 PRHDT and CDR2 FYEKMQ (reference sequence). The junction had 4 bases not matched to a gene; V was cut back by 4 bases and J by 1 base. This chain uses TRBV13 with TRBJ2-7; 7 nucleotides agree with TRBD1. This TCR came from a person between 18 and 65 years old who received the Ad26.COV2.S COVID-19 vaccine or a placebo. This specimen was peripheral blood, taken in a trial of Ad26.COV2.S vaccine versus placebo. CDR3 loop: CASSWTGGSYEQYF. CDR3 in DNA: TGTGCCAGCAGCTGGACAGGTGGGTCCTACGAGCAGTACTTC. The variable domain in full, completed from reference TRBV13 and TRBJ2-7, reads AAGVIQSPRHLIKEKRETATLKCYPIPRHDTVYWYQQGPGQDPQFLISFYEKMQSDKGSIPDRFSAQQFSDYHSELNMSSLELGDSALYFCASSWTGGSYEQYFGPGTRLTVT.